These 7 T cell receptor beta chains came from one sample sequenced in a study of CD8+ T cells in alopecia areata. The treatment: oral pan-JAK inhibitor, 5-10 mg twice daily. Following RNA extraction, reverse transcription yielded cDNA that acted as the sequencing template. The repertoire was sequenced with immunoSEQ multiplex PCR; TCRdb's copy has only in-frame clones and lacks some. There are 150,000 to 200,000 clones in the sample; roughly 58% occur only once, and 16% lies in the top ten. This specimen was CD4+ T cells sorted from blood, taken between weeks 55 and 65, from a patient treated with tofacitinib. The receptors stem from a human donor with alopecia areata.

The chain joins TRBV19 to TRBJ2-3, with TRBD2 matching 7 bases. Germline assignment: CDR1 LNHDA and CDR2 SQIVND (reference sequence). CDR3 length: 15 amino acids. J lost 3 bases, V lost 10 bases, and 13 bases had no gene match. The CDR3 sequence is CATKGTHGGTDTQYF. In DNA, the CDR3 is TGTGCCACTAAAGGGACTCACGGGGGGACAGATACGCAGTATTTT.

The chain employs TRBV19 and TRBJ1-2; possible D gene TRBD1, 6 bases. Germline-derived CDR1 and CDR2 are LNHDA and SQIVND (reference sequence). CDR3 length: 17 amino acids. Trimming took off 3 bases at V and 4 bases at J, with 21 bases between the two ends. CDR3 bases: TGTGCCAGTAGTATCCCGCGGGGAGTCTCAGGGGCCTATGGCTACACCTTC. As protein: CASSIPRGVSGAYGYTF.

This clone was seen a few times. The chain carries TRBV2 and TRBJ1-2; no clear D. V lost 10 bases and J lost 0, with 15 bases in between. Germline CDR1 is SNHLY and CDR2 is FYNNEI. This CDR3 comprises 14 residues. The CDR3 bases are TGTGCCATAAGAGAGGACGGAACTAACTATGGCTACACCTTC. Encoded protein: CAIREDGTNYGYTF. The variable domain in full, completed from reference TRBV2 and TRBJ1-2, reads EPEVTQTPSHQVTQMGQEVILRCVPISNHLYFYWYRQILGQKVEFLVSFYNNEISEKSEIFDDQFSVERPDGSNFTLKIRSTKLEDSAMYFCAIREDGTNYGYTFGSGTRLTVV.

V and J are TRBV29-1 and TRBJ2-7, with D tentatively TRBD1 (6 bases). From germline, CDR1 is SQVTM and CDR2 ANQGSEA. The CDR3 length is 13 residues. V was trimmed by 6 bases and J by 6 bases, leaving 18 bases between them. CDR3 protein: CSVAPHRAGEQYF. CDR3 bases: TGCAGCGTGGCACCACACAGGGCCGGCGAGCAGTACTTC.

V and J are TRBV18 and TRBJ2-5; perhaps TRBD2 as D (6 bases). The CDR3 contains 14 residues. Deletions cut 8 bases from V and 3 bases from J, with 16 bases between. Germline V gene data show CDR1 as KGHSH and CDR2 as LQKENI. CDR3 in amino acids: CASTPGLRKETQYF. The CDR3 region has the DNA TGTGCCAGCACTCCGGGACTCAGGAAAGAGACCCAGTACTTC.

J is TRBJ2-5 and V is TRBV30; 7 nucleotides match TRBD1. After removal of 3 bases from V and 7 bases from J, the junction contained 11 bases not matched to a gene. Germline V gene lookup returns CDR1 GTSNPN and CDR2 SVGIG (reference sequence). The CDR3 is 14 amino acids. The CDR3 bases are TGTGCCTGGAGGGCGAGGGGGCAAGTGGGGACCCAGTACTTC. Translation gives CAWRARGQVGTQYF.

This clone was seen a few times. The CDR3 bases are TGCAGCGTTGTGGGGTTGGGGAGTGAAGCTTTCTTT. Protein product: CSVVGLGSEAFF. The chain employs TRBV29-1 and TRBJ1-1; D not resolved. The germline V gene has CDR1 SQVTM and CDR2 ANQGSEA. V lost 4 bases and J 7 bases, leaving 13 bases between the germline ends. The CDR3 spans 12 residues.